This T cell receptor beta chain derives from a study of blood T cells in healthy people across ages. Broader study findings: The percentage of naive T cells correlated strongly with TCR beta diversity.

The CDR3 totals 15 residues. CDR1 and CDR2 from the germline V gene are SGHRS and YFSETQ. Deletions cut 0 bases from V and 3 bases from J, with 13 bases between. This clonotype was seen more than once but under ten times. Antigen specificity is unknown. A second PCR, run for about 7 to 11 cycles, used a sample-barcoded 5' primer plus a J-beta primer mix. Each CDR3 protein gets one entry after TCRdb re-called the 5' RACE reads with MiXCR. The sample lists approximately 1.5 million distinct CDR3 sequences, approximately 39% occurring once. This clonotype originated in a woman between 18 and 30 years old in good health. The chain joins TRBV5-1 to TRBJ2-7; perhaps TRBD2 as D (6 bases). The sequencing input was blood. The CDR3 loop is CASSLEVTRSYEQYF. The CDR3 DNA is TGCGCCAGCAGCTTGGAGGTGACTAGAAGCTACGAGCAGTACTTC.